This TCR beta chain is from a study of T-cell reconstitution after alpha-beta-depleted transplantation in children. Regarding the study as a whole: Surviving recipient cells, namely T cells and thymic progenitors, were the source of high day-60 TCRbeta diversity in some patients. Reportedly, roughly two months post-transplant, alpha-beta T cells arose from several hundred expanded graft clones.

Note on this clonotype: Its specificity is not known.

Germline V gene lookup returns CDR1 SQVTM and CDR2 ANQGSEA. The CDR3 has 15 amino acids. V gave up 4 bases and J gave up 5 bases; unmatched junction bases: 11. Unique molecular identifiers were used in preparing the TCRbeta library. TCRdb ran MiXCR on the PCR reads and lists one entry per CDR3 protein. The sample lists just under 350,000 distinct CDR3 sequences; around 16% were seen once. The sequencing used PBMCs, mostly from graft donor cells, collected 360 days after TCRalphabeta/CD19-depleted stem cell transplant. The TCR originated in a male patient between 2 and 10 years old who had a stem cell transplant for acute lymphoblastic leukemia, so the T cells may come from the graft donor. This chain connects TRBV29-1 to TRBJ2-1; 7 nucleotides match TRBD2. CDR3 DNA: TGCAGCGTTGGGGGGGGGTCAGGGCAAAACAATGAGCAGTTCTTC. Its translation: CSVGGGSGQNNEQFF.